This T cell receptor (beta chain) was captured by sequencing in a study of shared clonotypes between healthy human individuals. The study's findings and limits: What rarefaction showed was incomplete sorted-subset sequencing despite large depth. Among several donors, roughly 5.5% of naive CD4 clonotypes were found in common. There were few donors, and this limited the genetic and exposure-history diversity represented.

A remark on this clone: Its antigen is as yet unknown.

The assay was immunoSEQ multiplex PCR, and TCRdb's table has in-frame clones only and misses some. The sample gives roughly 680,000 clones, over 60% of which show up once; more than 1.5% is in the top ten. In germline, CDR1 is SGHTA, CDR2 FQGNSA. Losses at the gene ends were 8 bases for V and 0 bases for J; bases not matched to a gene: 9. The CDR3 has 16 amino acids. This rearrangement joins TRBV7-2 to TRBJ2-2, with 7 nucleotides matching TRBD1. This clonotype was obtained from a woman in her 30s in good health. The sample was memory CD4+ T cells sorted from blood. Subset denoted: CD45RA-negative fraction. The CDR3: CASQKIDRANTGELFF. CDR3 sequence (DNA): TGTGCCAGCCAGAAAATCGACAGGGCGAACACCGGGGAGCTGTTTTTT. Using reference TRBV7-2 and TRBJ2-2 for the parts outside the CDR3, the full variable domain is GAGVSQSPSNKVTEKGKDVELRCDPISGHTALYWYRQSLGQGLEFLIYFQGNSAPDKSGLPSDRFSAERTGGSVSTLTIQRTQQEDSAVYLCASQKIDRANTGELFFGEGSRLTVL.